The 21 T cell receptor beta chains below all came from one sample that was sequenced in a study of T cell repertoires in cytomegalovirus infection. From the reads, TCRdb called clonotypes with MiXCR, one entry per CDR3 protein. The profile shows approximately 290,000 distinct CDR3 sequences, roughly 25% of them singletons. Sequencing input: PBMCs. The receptor set was obtained from a human donor in good health (CMV status not recorded). Some clones in this sample may be carry-over from other donors' samples.

Notes on this clonotype: This may be a read error, as it is one base from a much larger clone. The J gene is TRBJ1-1, the V gene TRBV5-4; no definite D call. The germline CDR1 and CDR2 sequences are SGHNT and YYREEE (reference sequence). This CDR3 is built from 12 residues. Trimming removed 6 bases at V and 4 bases at J, with 10 bases between. The CDR3 protein is CASTPRGTEAFF. As DNA, the CDR3 is TGTGCCAGCACTCCCCGGGGCACTGAAGCTTTCTTT.

This clonotype appeared many times. V and J are TRBV12-3 or TRBV12-4 and TRBJ1-4, with D unresolved. The CDR3 totals 14 residues. V was trimmed by 6 bases and J by 4 bases, leaving 12 bases between them. CDR3: CASRQGQLNEKLFF. In nucleotides, the CDR3 is TGTGCCAGCAGGCAAGGGCAGCTTAATGAAAAACTGTTTTTT.

The genes are TRBV7-2 and TRBJ2-5, with TRBD2 matching 10 bases. The CDR3 sequence is 16 residues long. CDR1 and CDR2 (germline): SGHTA, FQGNSA. Trimming at V came to 5 bases and at J to 5 bases, leaving 11 bases not matched to a gene. In nucleotides, the CDR3 is TGTGCCAGCAGCCTATCAGCGGGGGGGCCGTGGGAGACCCAGTACTTC. This sequence encodes CASSLSAGGPWETQYF.

This clonotype was seen a handful of times. The chain is built from TRBV7-2 and TRBJ1-2; possibly TRBD1 for D (5 bases). The germline V and J ends were trimmed by 2 bases and 7 bases, with 11 bases remaining between them. Per germline, CDR1 SGHTA and CDR2 FQGNSA. The CDR3 runs to 13 residues. CDR3 sequence reads: CASSLLGAGGYTF. CDR3 in DNA: TGTGCCAGCAGCTTACTAGGGGCTGGTGGCTACACCTTC.

V usage is TRBV19 and J usage is TRBJ2-1, with 9 bases fitting TRBD2. The CDR3 extends over 16 amino acids. The V segment lost 6 bases and the J segment 0 bases; nucleotides outside the gene matches: 6. Germline V gene lookup returns CDR1 LNHDA and CDR2 SQIVND (reference sequence). CDR3 amino acids: CASRRASGASYNEQFF. The CDR3, as DNA: TGTGCCAGTAGGCGAGCTAGCGGGGCCTCCTACAATGAGCAGTTCTTC.

This clonotype was seen more than once but under ten times. The chain carries TRBV7-8 and TRBJ2-6; TRBD1 aligns across 10 bases. Germline loops: CDR1 SGHVS, CDR2 FQNEAQ. This CDR3 has 19 residues. V shed 1 base, J shed 1 base, and the junction held 7 bases outside the gene matches. CDR3 protein: CASSLVGTGVYSGANVLTF. CDR3 DNA sequence: TGTGCCAGCAGCTTAGTCGGGACAGGGGTTTATTCTGGGGCCAACGTCCTGACTTTC. The variable domain in full, with the rest retrieved from reference TRBV7-8 and TRBJ2-6, is GAGVSQSPRYKVAKRGQDVALRCDPISGHVSLFWYQQALGQGPEFLTYFQNEAQLDKSGLPSDRFFAERPEGSVSTLKIQRTQQEDSAVYLCASSLVGTGVYSGANVLTFGAGSRLTVL.

This clonotype was seen repeatedly, ten times or more. The V call is TRBV7-9, the J call TRBJ2-1, with TRBD1 as a possible D gene (5 bases). The CDR3 consists of 16 residues. From germline, CDR1 is SEHNR and CDR2 FQNEAQ (reference sequence). V was shortened by 1 base and J by 14 bases, with 24 bases between the two germline ends. As DNA, the CDR3 is TGTGCCAGCAGCTTAGAGTTCACTATTGGGGCCTTCGATAAGTTCTTC. This gives the protein CASSLEFTIGAFDKFF.

The genes are TRBV20-1 and TRBJ1-1; no definite D call. Trimming took off 0 bases at V and 1 base at J, with 6 bases between the two ends. The CDR3 has 13 residues. Germline V lookup: CDR1 DFQATT, CDR2 SNEGSKA (reference sequence). DNA for the CDR3: TGCAGTGCTAGAGATCGTACGAACACTGAAGCTTTCTTT. Protein: CSARDRTNTEAFF.

The genes are TRBV7-2 and TRBJ2-1, with 11 positions matching TRBD2. V was pared by 4 bases and J by 4 bases, with 6 bases of the junction left unmatched. CDR1 and CDR2 from the germline V gene are SGHTA and FQGNSA. This CDR3 has 16 amino acids. The CDR3 sequence: CASSSLAGGGYNEQFF. DNA of the CDR3: TGTGCCAGCAGCTCCCTAGCGGGAGGAGGGTACAATGAGCAGTTCTTC.

The chain joins TRBV2 to TRBJ2-1, with TRBD2 identical over 11 bases. This CDR3 has 15 residues. V gave up 6 bases and J gave up 7 bases; unmatched junction bases: 8. Germline loops: CDR1 SNHLY, CDR2 FYNNEI. The CDR3 region is CASRPTSGAGNEQFF. The CDR3 DNA follows: TGTGCCAGCAGGCCGACTAGCGGGGCGGGGAATGAGCAGTTCTTC.

This clonotype was picked up a small number of times. V is TRBV12-3 or TRBV12-4 and J is TRBJ2-1; either TRBD1 or TRBD2 may fit D (5 bases each). The CDR3 consists of 16 residues. V was pared by 6 bases and J by 5 bases, with 20 bases between. Here the CDR3 reads CASSYGRGPPDNEQFF. The CDR3 bases are TGTGCCAGCAGCTACGGACGGGGACCCCCGGACAATGAGCAGTTCTTC.

This clonotype was detected a few times. This chain links TRBV10-3 with TRBJ1-5; D uncertain. The CDR3 has 13 amino acids. V shed 7 bases and J shed 4 bases, with 11 bases lying between them. Germline CDR1 is ENHRY and CDR2 is SYGVKD. The CDR3 region is CAITWGRNQPQHF. For the CDR3, the DNA is TGTGCCATCACGTGGGGAAGGAATCAGCCCCAGCATTTT.

There are many counts of this clonotype. J is TRBJ2-3 and V is TRBV28; the match to TRBD1 covers 8 bases. With 6 bases clipped from V and 4 bases from J, the junction kept 6 bases outside the gene matches. Germline CDR1 and CDR2: MDHEN and SYDVKM. CDR3 length equals 14 residues. The CDR3 loop is CASRKTGVADTQYF. For the CDR3, the DNA is TGTGCCAGCAGAAAGACAGGGGTCGCAGATACGCAGTATTTT.

This clonotype was counted only a few times. The V and J genes are TRBV11-2 and TRBJ2-6; TRBD1 or TRBD2 may be the D gene (6 bases each). V lost 5 bases and J lost 0, with 17 bases in between. The germline gives CDR1 SGHAT, CDR2 FQNNGV. The CDR3 has 18 residues. The DNA of the CDR3 is TGTGCCAGCAGCCCACGGGGGCAGTCTCTCTCTGGGGCCAACGTCCTGACTTTC. Its protein product is CASSPRGQSLSGANVLTF.

The V gene is TRBV28, the J gene TRBJ2-7; D is ambiguous. This CDR3 is 13 amino acids long. Germline-derived CDR1 and CDR2 are MDHEN and SYDVKM. V was cut by 8 bases and J by 1 base, with 12 bases left in between. The CDR3 DNA reads as TGTGCCAGCGAAGATGCCAGTTCCTACGAGCAGTACTTC. This encodes CASEDASSYEQYF.

The gene calls are TRBV5-4 and TRBJ1-4; D uncertain. The V gene's germline CDR1 is SGHNT and CDR2 YYREEE (reference sequence). With 0 bases removed from V and 7 bases from J, the gap between germline ends came to 7 bases. The CDR3 is 13 residues long. CDR3 sequence reads: CASSLEQSEKLFF. In DNA form, the CDR3 reads TGTGCCAGCAGCTTGGAGCAGAGTGAAAAACTGTTTTTT.

The rearrangement uses TRBV28 and TRBJ2-5; TRBD1 agrees at 11 bases. V dropped 8 bases and J dropped 5; count of bases not matched to a gene: 19. The germline CDR1 and CDR2 sequences are MDHEN and SYDVKM. This CDR3 comprises 18 residues. CDR3 loop: CASRGQGERSNWRETQYF. The CDR3 coding sequence is TGTGCCAGCCGGGGACAGGGGGAAAGGTCAAACTGGAGGGAGACCCAGTACTTC. The entire variable domain, with the rest obtained from reference TRBV28 and TRBJ2-5, is as follows: DVKVTQSSRYLVKRTGEKVFLECVQDMDHENMFWYRQDPGLGLRLIYFSYDVKMKEKGDIPEGYSVSREKKERFSLILESASTNQTSMYLCASRGQGERSNWRETQYFGPGTRLLVL.

The chain carries TRBV12-3 or TRBV12-4 and TRBJ2-1; 8 bases map to TRBD1. V shed 3 bases, J shed 4 bases, and the junction held 11 bases outside the gene matches. The CDR3 sequence is 17 residues long. The CDR3 is CASSFLIDRGLYNEQFF. Written as DNA, the CDR3 is TGTGCCAGCAGTTTCCTAATCGACAGGGGTCTTTACAATGAGCAGTTCTTC.

A few counts support this clonotype. The gene calls are TRBV29-1 and TRBJ2-2, with 8 positions matching TRBD2. V lost 7 bases to trimming and J lost 4 bases; unmatched junction nucleotides: 8. This CDR3 spans 14 amino acids. CDR1 is SQVTM, CDR2 ANQGSEA, per germline. CDR3 in amino acids: CSARAGGSTGELFF. For the CDR3, the DNA is TGCAGCGCACGTGCGGGGGGCAGCACCGGGGAGCTGTTTTTT.

The CDR3, as DNA: TGCAGCGTTACTGGGACGGCTATGAACACTGAAGCTTTCTTT. It encodes CSVTGTAMNTEAFF. The J gene is TRBJ1-1, the V gene TRBV29-1, with D possibly matching TRBD1 (5 bases). Germline V gene data show CDR1 as SQVTM and CDR2 as ANQGSEA. Trimming took 5 bases from V and 0 from J, leaving 13 bases between them. This CDR3 is built from 14 residues.

This clonotype was recorded many times. The rearrangement joins TRBV7-2 to TRBJ1-2; TRBD1 might be the D (5 bases). The V and J ends lost 3 bases and 2 bases respectively, with 13 bases between them. The CDR3 covers 15 residues. CDR1 and CDR2 from the germline V gene are SGHTA and FQGNSA. This CDR3 reads CASSFAGVGNYGYTF. The CDR3 DNA is TGTGCCAGCAGCTTCGCGGGGGTCGGGAACTATGGCTACACCTTC.